These 27 T cell receptor beta chains were sequenced from one sample in a study of quantifying T cell responses using KT2 cells. In the study overall: TCR alpha and beta constant-region primers primed reverse transcription of RNA.

Each cDNA got a UMI-containing oligo ligated at its 3' end. First-round PCR used about 4 cycles and beta primers RC1.1 and RC1.2 covering TRBC1 and TRBC2. TCRdb analysed the UMI-ligation and nested PCR reads with MiXCR anew, one entry per CDR3 protein. The profile shows approximately 57,000 distinct CDR3 sequences, around 12% of them singletons. Sequenced sample: PBMCs spiked with cells of the T cell clone KT2. Receptors were obtained from a human donor.

The chain is built from TRBV7-2 and TRBJ2-1, with D unclear. The V and J ends lost 1 base and 7 bases respectively, with 8 bases between them. CDR1 is SGHTA and CDR2 is FQGNSA in the germline V gene. The CDR3 loop spans 13 amino acids. CDR3 DNA sequence: TGTGCCAGCAGCTTAGACGCCCCAAATGAGCAGTTCTTC. It translates to CASSLDAPNEQFF.

This clonotype was seen only a few times. The chain combines TRBV4-3 with TRBJ2-2; tentative D call: TRBD1 (6 bases). The CDR3 loop spans 18 amino acids. Germline V gene data show CDR1 as LGHNA and CDR2 as YSLEER. V lost 0 bases and J lost 5, with 19 bases in between. DNA of the CDR3: TGCGCCAGCAGCCAAGAATATTCACAGGGCATAAGGACCGGGGAGCTGTTTTTT. Amino acids: CASSQEYSQGIRTGELFF.

V and J are TRBV3-1 and TRBJ1-5, with TRBD1 identical over 7 bases. This CDR3 has 14 residues. In germline, CDR1 is LGHDT, CDR2 YNNKEL (reference sequence). J lost 4 bases, V lost 4 bases, and 4 bases had no gene match. The DNA for the CDR3 is TGTGCCAGCAGCCCGGGACAGTCAAATCAGCCCCAGCATTTT. Translated, it gives CASSPGQSNQPQHF.

This clonotype was observed a handful of times. This sequence joins TRBV12-3 or TRBV12-4 and TRBJ2-7; D is possibly TRBD2 (6 bases). V was cut by 6 bases and J by 1 base, with 16 bases left in between. This CDR3 comprises 15 residues. The CDR3 DNA sequence: TGTGCCAGCAGCCTGGGACTGGACCTTTCCTACGAGCAGTACTTC. Its translation is CASSLGLDLSYEQYF.

The table lists this clonotype with a few counts. The gene calls are TRBV28 and TRBJ1-6; tentative D call: TRBD1 (6 bases). V lost 2 bases, J lost 5 bases, and 7 bases lay in between. In germline, CDR1 is MDHEN, CDR2 SYDVKM. The CDR3 has 14 residues. In DNA form, the CDR3 reads TGTGCCAGCAGTTTACACAGGGATAATTCACCCCTCCACTTT. Amino acids: CASSLHRDNSPLHF. Variable domain in full (rest from reference TRBV28 and TRBJ1-6): DVKVTQSSRYLVKRTGEKVFLECVQDMDHENMFWYRQDPGLGLRLIYFSYDVKMKEKGDIPEGYSVSREKKERFSLILESASTNQTSMYLCASSLHRDNSPLHFGNGTRLTVT.

The chain recombines TRBV7-9 with TRBJ2-2, with a possible D match to TRBD1 (5 bases). The CDR3 is 14 amino acids. The germline V gene encodes CDR1 SEHNR and CDR2 FQNEAQ (reference sequence). Trimming left V 5 bases short and J 4 bases short, with 11 bases between. The DNA for the CDR3 is TGTGCCAGCAGCCTTTTGGACATCACCGGGGAGCTGTTTTTT. Amino acid sequence: CASSLLDITGELFF.

The table lists this clonotype with a few counts. This CDR3 reads CASSFRAGSSYEQYF. CDR3 coding DNA: TGTGCCAGCAGCTTCCGAGCGGGGAGCTCCTACGAGCAGTACTTC. The V gene is TRBV5-7, the J gene TRBJ2-7; 7 bases are a match to TRBD2. TRBV5-7 is labeled an ORF, and its function is uncertain. The CDR3 extends over 15 amino acids. The junction had 5 bases not matched to a gene; V was cut back by 2 bases and J by 0 bases.

The chain uses TRBV10-2 and TRBJ2-7, with 7 positions matching TRBD1. The CDR3 has 15 residues. J gave up 6 bases and V 2 bases, and 10 bases lay outside the gene matches. Germline lookup yields CDR1 WSHSY and CDR2 SAAADI. CDR3 in amino acids: CASSEQQGYLGEQYF. The DNA of the CDR3 is TGCGCCAGCAGTGAGCAACAGGGGTATCTCGGCGAGCAGTACTTC.

This clonotype was recorded many times. The chain is built from TRBV6-5 and TRBJ2-1, with D hard to call. Trimming removed 6 bases from V and 0 bases from J, with 12 bases in between. This CDR3 comprises 15 residues. Germline V gives CDR1 MNHEY, CDR2 SVGAGI. In nucleotides, the CDR3 is TGTGCCAGCAGCCCCAGTACCAGCTCCTACAATGAGCAGTTCTTC. This encodes CASSPSTSSYNEQFF.

This rearrangement joins TRBV20-1 to TRBJ2-7; D not resolved. The germline V gene encodes CDR1 DFQATT and CDR2 SNEGSKA (reference sequence). The V gene lost 3 bases and the J gene lost 3 bases, with 6 bases spanning the gap. This CDR3 spans 11 amino acids. CDR3 in amino acids: CSARNHYEQYF. The CDR3 DNA follows: TGCAGTGCTAGGAACCACTACGAGCAGTACTTC.

In its sample, this clonotype was seen a few times. The chain links TRBV24-1 to TRBJ2-1; tentative D call: TRBD2 (5 bases). Trimming cost V 5 bases and J 2 bases, with 9 bases left between them. From germline, CDR1 is KGHDR and CDR2 SFDVKD. The CDR3 has 14 amino acids. CDR3 in DNA: TGTGCCACCAGTGGCGCCGGGACCTACAATGAGCAGTTCTTC. Translating gives CATSGAGTYNEQFF.

This clonotype was counted a few times. The CDR3 here is CASSTPGQQYEQYF. The CDR3 DNA reads as TGTGCCAGTAGTACACCGGGACAACAATACGAGCAGTACTTC. The rearrangement joins TRBV19 to TRBJ2-7; TRBD1 might be the D (6 bases). The CDR3 runs 14 residues. Trimming stripped 4 bases from V and 4 bases from J, with 14 bases between. Germline-derived CDR1 and CDR2 are LNHDA and SQIVND (reference sequence). Full variable domain (missing parts from reference TRBV19 and TRBJ2-7): DGGITQSPKYLFRKEGQNVTLSCEQNLNHDAMYWYRQDPGQGLRLIYYSQIVNDFQKGDIAEGYSVSREKKESFPLTVTSAQKNPTAFYLCASSTPGQQYEQYFGPGTRLTVT.

This clonotype was observed at least ten times. The chain employs TRBV6-1 and TRBJ1-2; D not resolved. The CDR3 sequence is 15 residues long. CDR1 and CDR2 from the germline V gene are MNHNS and SASEGT. Trimming pared 6 bases from V and 4 bases from J, leaving 18 bases between. This chain's CDR3 is CASSLKFEESYGYTF. The DNA of the CDR3 is TGTGCCAGCAGCCTGAAGTTTGAAGAAAGCTATGGCTACACCTTC.

This clonotype was detected many times. This sequence joins TRBV7-3 and TRBJ2-4; weak D call: TRBD1 (6 bases). The V end lost 5 bases, the J end lost 0 bases, and 17 bases lay between the germline ends. CDR1 is SGHTA, CDR2 FQGTGA, per germline. The CDR3 covers 17 residues. In DNA, the CDR3 is TGTGCCAGCAGCCCGCGTCAAGGGGGAGTAGCCAAAAACATTCAGTACTTC. This sequence encodes CASSPRQGGVAKNIQYF.

This clonotype was seen once. J is TRBJ2-1 and V is TRBV20-1; tentative D call: TRBD2 (6 bases). Germline V gene sequence: CDR1 DFQATT, CDR2 SNEGSKA (reference sequence). Trimming shortened V by 1 base and J by 12 bases, and 19 bases separated the two germline ends. The CDR3 contains 14 residues. CDR3 DNA sequence: TGCAGTGCTAGAGTTTATGGCCCACCGGAGGGGCAGTTCTTC. Its protein is CSARVYGPPEGQFF.

Many counts were recorded for this clonotype. V gene TRBV4-3 combines with J gene TRBJ2-7; D assignment may be TRBD1 or TRBD2 (5 bases each). V lost 2 bases, J lost 1 base, and 12 bases lay in between. The germline CDR1 and CDR2 sequences are LGHNA and YSLEER. CDR3 length: 15 amino acids. The CDR3 protein is CASSQRAGRSYEQYF. DNA for the CDR3: TGCGCCAGCAGCCAAAGGGCAGGGAGATCCTACGAGCAGTACTTC.

CDR3 amino acids: CASSVREGQYF. The CDR3 region has the DNA TGTGCCAGCAGTGTCCGGGAGGGGCAGTACTTC. The chain carries TRBV28 and TRBJ2-7, with 8 nucleotides matching TRBD2. The CDR3 is 11 residues long. The junction had 3 bases not matched to a gene; V was cut back by 5 bases and J by 9 bases. Germline CDR1 MDHEN, CDR2 SYDVKM.

The CDR3, as DNA: TGTGCCACCAGTGATAAACCGGGACTAGGCGACAATGAGCAGTTCTTC. Its translation: CATSDKPGLGDNEQFF. J is TRBJ2-1 and V is TRBV24-1; 8 bases align to TRBD2. Losses at the gene ends were 3 bases for V and 5 bases for J; bases not matched to a gene: 8. The germline CDR1 and CDR2 sequences are KGHDR and SFDVKD. The CDR3 loop spans 16 amino acids.

This clonotype was counted a few times. V and J are TRBV20-1 and TRBJ1-1; D is perhaps TRBD1 (5 bases). CDR3 size: 19 residues. Germline CDR1 reads DFQATT; CDR2 reads SNEGSKA (reference sequence). The V gene lost 0 bases and the J gene lost 0 bases, with 23 bases spanning the gap. In DNA form, the CDR3 reads TGCAGTGCTAGAGATATTAGGGGCCCGCCTGGAACCATGAACACTGAAGCTTTCTTT. Amino acid sequence: CSARDIRGPPGTMNTEAFF.

This clonotype was found a few times. This sequence joins TRBV5-1 and TRBJ2-6, with D unresolved. Per germline, CDR1 SGHRS and CDR2 YFSETQ. Trimming took off 2 bases at V and 0 bases at J, with 18 bases between the two ends. There are 19 residues in the CDR3. The CDR3 region has the DNA TGCGCCAGCAGCTTAGAGGTCGGTCCCTTTAACTCTGGGGCCAACGTCCTGACTTTC. Its translation: CASSLEVGPFNSGANVLTF.

The V call is TRBV4-2, the J call TRBJ2-1, with TRBD2 identical over 7 bases. CDR3 length: 18 amino acids. CDR1 is LGHNA and CDR2 is YNFKEQ in the germline V gene. V shed 0 bases and J 4 bases; nucleotides not matched to a gene: 12. CDR3 region: CASSQDLARASGYNEQFF. Written as DNA, the CDR3 is TGTGCCAGCAGCCAAGATCTTGCTCGGGCTAGCGGTTACAATGAGCAGTTCTTC.

A few counts support this clonotype. The V and J genes are TRBV20-1 and TRBJ2-6; D not resolved. This CDR3 is built from 12 residues. Germline CDR1 reads DFQATT; CDR2 reads SNEGSKA (reference sequence). Trimming shortened V by 1 base and J by 7 bases, and 5 bases separated the two germline ends. In DNA, the CDR3 is TGCAGTGCTAGAGTGGGAGCCAACGTCCTGACTTTC. It translates to CSARVGANVLTF.

This clonotype was seen many times. The rearrangement links TRBV3-1 to TRBJ2-2; D is unclear. Germline CDR1 is LGHDT and CDR2 is YNNKEL (reference sequence). This CDR3 contains 12 residues. V was trimmed by 4 bases and J by 2 bases, leaving 2 bases between them. The CDR3 DNA sequence: TGTGCCAGCAGCCTAAACACCGGGGAGCTGTTTTTT. It encodes CASSLNTGELFF. The full variable domain, with the rest looked up from reference TRBV3-1 and TRBJ2-2, is DTAVSQTPKYLVTQMGNDKSIKCEQNLGHDTMYWYKQDSKKFLKIMFSYNNKELIINETVPNRFSPKSPDKAHLNLHINSLELGDSAVYFCASSLNTGELFFGEGSRLTVL.

This clonotype was detected ten times or more. The CDR3 is CATRQGSNTEAFF. Here the CDR3 DNA reads TGTGCCACCAGGCAGGGATCTAACACTGAAGCTTTCTTT. This rearrangement joins TRBV24-1 to TRBJ1-1; weak D call: TRBD1 (5 bases). The germline gives CDR1 KGHDR, CDR2 SFDVKD. This CDR3 spans 13 amino acids. Trimming took off 7 bases at V and 2 bases at J, with 10 bases between the two ends.

The J gene is TRBJ2-1, the V gene TRBV4-3, with D possibly matching TRBD1 (7 bases). Germline V CDR1 and CDR2: LGHNA, YSLEER. CDR3 size: 17 residues. V was pared by 2 bases and J by 7 bases, with 21 bases between. The CDR3 is CASSQFRSGGPGNEQFF. The CDR3 DNA follows: TGCGCCAGCAGCCAATTTCGGTCAGGGGGGCCGGGGAATGAGCAGTTCTTC.

The chain is built from TRBV7-2 and TRBJ2-3, with 8 bases aligning to TRBD2. Germline V gene sequence: CDR1 SGHTA, CDR2 FQGNSA. With V trimmed by 2 bases and J by 6 bases, 10 bases remained unmatched. This CDR3 has 16 amino acids. CDR3 loop: CASSLRLGLDLDTQYF. Written as DNA, the CDR3 is TGTGCCAGCAGCTTAAGATTGGGACTAGACTTGGATACGCAGTATTTT.

The sample holds a few counts of this clonotype. The chain uses TRBV18 and TRBJ2-1; D may be TRBD2 (6 bases). Germline V lookup: CDR1 KGHSH, CDR2 LQKENI. Trimming shortened V by 3 bases and J by 9 bases, and 12 bases separated the two germline ends. The CDR3 spans 13 residues. This chain's CDR3 is CASSPHGGGEQFF. For the CDR3, the DNA is TGTGCCAGCTCACCCCACGGGGGAGGTGAGCAGTTCTTC.